Below are 22 T cell receptor beta chains sequenced from a single sample in a study of blood T cell repertoires in COVID-19. The repertoire was sequenced with immunoSEQ multiplex PCR; TCRdb's copy has only in-frame clones and lacks some. In the table there are under 200,000 clones, around 83% of which are singletons. The sequenced sample was peripheral blood. These receptors all stem from a woman older than 75 with acute or convalescent COVID-19.

The chain is built from TRBV7-9 and TRBJ2-7; 8 nucleotides line up with TRBD1. V shed 5 bases, J shed 3 bases, and the junction held 6 bases outside the gene matches. The CDR3 consists of 14 residues. Germline CDR1 and CDR2: SEHNR and FQNEAQ (reference sequence). Here the CDR3 DNA reads TGTGCCAGCAGCCGCCCGGGACAGGACTACGAGCAGTACTTC. It encodes CASSRPGQDYEQYF.

The chain carries TRBV7-9 and TRBJ2-1; D ambiguous. Trimming pared 6 bases from V and 3 bases from J, leaving 3 bases between. The CDR3 spans 11 residues. CDR1 is SEHNR, CDR2 FQNEAQ, per germline (reference sequence). As DNA, the CDR3 is TGTGCCAGCAGTAACTACAATGAGCAGTTCTTC. Translation gives CASSNYNEQFF.

The V gene is TRBV27, the J gene TRBJ1-1; no firm D call. The CDR3 is made up of 16 amino acids. Germline V CDR1 and CDR2: MNHEY, SMNVEV (reference sequence). V was clipped by 5 bases and J by 5 bases, with 21 bases between them. The CDR3 here is CASSPTTYQAKTEAFF. The CDR3 DNA reads as TGTGCCAGCAGTCCCACAACCTACCAGGCGAAGACTGAAGCTTTCTTT.

The genes are TRBV24-1 and TRBJ2-5; 9 bases map to TRBD2. This CDR3 spans 14 amino acids. The germline V gene encodes CDR1 KGHDR and CDR2 SFDVKD. The trim removed 5 bases at V and 4 bases at J, leaving 4 bases unmatched. The CDR3 sequence is CATSGSGRIETQYF. CDR3 sequence (DNA): TGTGCCACCAGTGGGAGCGGGAGGATAGAGACCCAGTACTTC.

This rearrangement joins TRBV27 to TRBJ2-5; TRBD2 might be the D (6 bases). This CDR3 has 19 amino acids. Trimming stripped 1 base from V and 5 bases from J, with 26 bases between. CDR1 is MNHEY, CDR2 SMNVEV, per germline (reference sequence). Here the CDR3 reads CASSLFGRGFGGIEETQYF. The CDR3 DNA sequence: TGTGCCAGCAGTTTATTTGGTCGGGGCTTTGGGGGGATAGAGGAGACCCAGTACTTC.

In the case of this clone: Relative to the germline gene, one junction end is altered; a read error may explain this. This chain joins TRBV7-7 and TRBJ2-1; perhaps TRBD1 as D (5 bases). CDR1 and CDR2 (germline): SSHAT, FNYEAQ (reference sequence). The CDR3 totals 15 residues. The chain's CDR3 is CASSLGPAGNNEQFF. The CDR3 nucleotides are TGTGCTAGCAGCTTAGGTCCGGCAGGGAACAATGAGCAGTTCTTC.

The J gene is TRBJ2-1, the V gene TRBV7-6; TRBD1 agrees at 8 bases. CDR1 and CDR2 from the germline V gene are SGHVS and FNYEAQ. The CDR3 spans 16 residues. J was trimmed by 2 bases and V by 2 bases; bases with no gene match: 5. The CDR3 loop is CASSLTGTGAYNEQFF. The CDR3 DNA reads TGTGCCAGCAGCTTAACCGGGACAGGTGCCTACAATGAGCAGTTCTTC.

This chain joins TRBV27 and TRBJ1-2, with D tentatively TRBD1 (5 bases). The CDR3 loop spans 16 amino acids. In germline, CDR1 is MNHEY, CDR2 SMNVEV (reference sequence). With 0 bases removed from V and 1 base from J, the gap between germline ends came to 12 bases. The CDR3 reads CASSLSPPGGNYGYTF. The CDR3 DNA sequence: TGTGCCAGCAGTTTATCTCCTCCCGGGGGTAACTATGGCTACACCTTC.

J is TRBJ1-3 and V is TRBV18; 7 nucleotides line up with TRBD1. The CDR3 runs 17 residues. Germline values: CDR1 KGHSH, CDR2 LQKENI. Trimming cost V 2 bases and J 2 bases; bases outside gene matches: 9. CDR3 sequence reads: CASSPGPGQKAGNTIYF. The CDR3 DNA reads as TGTGCCAGCTCACCAGGACCGGGACAGAAGGCTGGAAACACCATATATTTT.

The chain carries TRBV5-1 and TRBJ2-1, with D possibly being TRBD1 (6 bases). The V and J ends lost 1 base and 15 bases respectively, with 29 bases between them. The CDR3 consists of 17 residues. The germline gives CDR1 SGHRS, CDR2 YFSETQ. CDR3 residues: CASSLTGTTSIGGLGFF. The CDR3 nucleotides are TGCGCCAGCAGCTTGACAGGGACGACCTCGATAGGTGGCTTAGGGTTCTTC.

The chain uses TRBV7-2 and TRBJ2-7, with D tentatively TRBD2 (5 bases). The CDR3 is 16 amino acids. The V end lost 5 bases, the J end lost 1 base, and 18 bases lay between the germline ends. The germline V gene encodes CDR1 SGHTA and CDR2 FQGNSA. CDR3 region: CASSPFFGMQSYEQYF. The CDR3 coding sequence is TGTGCCAGCAGCCCCTTTTTCGGGATGCAATCCTACGAGCAGTACTTC.

This sequence joins TRBV7-6 and TRBJ2-5, with D perhaps matching TRBD1 (6 bases). CDR1 and CDR2 (germline): SGHVS, FNYEAQ. V gave up 1 base and J gave up 3 bases, with 18 bases separating them. CDR3 length: 17 amino acids. The CDR3 sequence is CASSLEFPGQSKETQYF. The DNA for the CDR3 is TGTGCCAGCAGCTTAGAATTCCCGGGACAATCCAAAGAGACCCAGTACTTC. The full variable domain, with the rest looked up from reference TRBV7-6 and TRBJ2-5, is GAGVSQSPRYKVTKRGQDVALRCDPISGHVSLYWYRQALGQGPEFLTYFNYEAQQDKSGLPNDRFSAERPEGSISTLTIQRTEQRDSAMYRCASSLEFPGQSKETQYFGPGTRLLVL.

CDR3 sequence (DNA): TGTGCCAGCAGTACACAGGGGGCAACTGAAGCTTTCTTT. This sequence encodes CASSTQGATEAFF. The chain has TRBV2 and TRBJ1-1, with TRBD1 matching 9 bases. The CDR3 consists of 13 residues. Germline V gives CDR1 SNHLY, CDR2 FYNNEI. V was pared by 5 bases and J by 5 bases, with 3 bases of the junction left unmatched.

This clone was seen a few times. The genes are TRBV2 and TRBJ2-7; tentative D call: TRBD2 (6 bases). Germline CDR1 is SNHLY and CDR2 is FYNNEI. V was cut by 8 bases and J by 5 bases, with 19 bases left in between. This CDR3 spans 14 amino acids. The CDR3 spells CASSVNGRGDEQYF. CDR3 nucleotide sequence: TGTGCCAGCTCCGTGAACGGGAGAGGCGACGAGCAGTACTTC.

In its sample, this clone was seen a few times. The rearrangement uses TRBV6-5 and TRBJ1-6; D ambiguous. The V gene lost 4 bases and the J gene lost 9 bases, with 16 bases spanning the gap. CDR3 length: 15 amino acids. CDR1 and CDR2 (germline): MNHEY, SVGAGI. Here the CDR3 reads CASSSLGLGSSPLHF. DNA of the CDR3: TGTGCCAGCAGTTCCCTCGGACTCGGTTCTTCACCCCTCCACTTT.

The V and J genes are TRBV29-1 and TRBJ2-3; D ambiguous. The CDR3 contains 13 residues. Germline CDR1 SQVTM, CDR2 ANQGSEA. The V and J ends lost 4 bases and 6 bases respectively, with 14 bases between them. CDR3 amino acids: CSVGPTTGDTQYF. The CDR3 bases are TGCAGCGTTGGTCCCACCACCGGGGATACGCAGTATTTT.

The chain has TRBV18 and TRBJ1-5; tentative D call: TRBD1 (6 bases). The length of the CDR3 is 15 residues. Germline V CDR1 and CDR2: KGHSH, LQKENI. The V end was cut by 2 bases, the J end by 5 bases, with 13 bases between. The CDR3 DNA is TGTGCCAGCTCACCAATAGAGACAGGTGATCAGCCCCAGCATTTT. This sequence encodes CASSPIETGDQPQHF.

Details on this clone: A read error is possible here, since a much larger clone lies one base away. The chain has TRBV11-1 and TRBJ1-1, with D hard to call. Between the trimmed V and J ends, which lost 1 base and 2 bases, there was a span of 5 bases. The CDR3 spans 13 residues. CDR1 is SGHAT, CDR2 FQDESV, per germline (reference sequence). The CDR3 is CASSLDRNTEAFF. In DNA, the CDR3 is TGTGCCAGCAGCTTAGACAGAAACACTGAAGCTTTCTTT.

This clone was recorded only once. The gene calls are TRBV7-2 and TRBJ1-2, with a tentative D call TRBD1 (5 bases). Germline CDR1 reads SGHTA; CDR2 reads FQGNSA. V was pared by 0 bases and J by 2 bases, with 16 bases between. This CDR3 contains 17 residues. CDR3 coding DNA: TGTGCCAGCAGCTTAGCTCTGACAGATTCAGCCAACTATGGCTACACCTTC. Translating gives CASSLALTDSANYGYTF.

The sample holds one count of this clone. V usage is TRBV5-1 and J usage is TRBJ2-1, with a weak D call TRBD2 (9 bases). The CDR3 is made up of 15 amino acids. V was pared by 4 bases and J by 12 bases, with 23 bases between. The germline gives CDR1 SGHRS, CDR2 YFSETQ. The CDR3 DNA sequence: TGCGCCAGCAGCCTAGCGGGGCCTATCACAGGGGGGCAGTTCTTC. Protein product: CASSLAGPITGGQFF.

V is TRBV5-1 and J is TRBJ2-2, with 7 bases matching TRBD1. Germline V CDR1 and CDR2: SGHRS, YFSETQ. Losses at the gene ends were 2 bases for V and 4 bases for J; bases not matched to a gene: 8. This CDR3 has 16 residues. The CDR3, as DNA: TGCGCCAGCAGCTTCCCTAGACAGGGTGGCACCGGGGAGCTGTTTTTT. This codes for CASSFPRQGGTGELFF.

This chain joins TRBV7-9 and TRBJ1-5; a weak D match, TRBD1 (6 bases). Trimming took off 1 base at V and 7 bases at J, with 8 bases between the two ends. This CDR3 contains 13 residues. The germline V gene has CDR1 SEHNR and CDR2 FQNEAQ (reference sequence). DNA of the CDR3: TGTGCCAGCAGCTTAGATAGGGGGCAGCCCCAGCATTTT. It encodes CASSLDRGQPQHF.